A selection of T cell receptor beta chains follows, all from one sample in a study of graft-versus-host responses after intestinal transplantation. The method was immunoSEQ multiplex PCR; TCRdb's version includes in-frame clones alone and lacks a portion of them. The sample carries tens of thousands of clones, roughly 72% recorded once. Sequenced material: ileum tissue, taken 12 days after intestinal transplant. These receptors were taken from a human patient who received an intestinal transplant, so some T cells may come from the graft donor. Each CDR3 is given with its conserved first and last residue. The D gene is left open where the match is weak. Not all rows give a size; the values are once, few, many and, for expanded clones, a class.

j_gene,v_gene,d_gene,abundance,CDR3nt,CDR3aa
TRBJ2-3,TRBV12-5,NA,NA,TGTGCTAGTGGTTTGGTCGGGGGAGGCACAGATACGCAGTATTTT,CASGLVGGGTDTQYF
TRBJ1-2,TRBV6-1,NA,NA,TGTGCCAGCAGTGGGGGGCAGTACTATGGCTACACCTTC,CASSGGQYYGYTF
TRBJ1-2,TRBV4-1,NA,NA,TGCGCCAGCAGCCAAGGGGACACCACTTATGGCTACACCTTC,CASSQGDTTYGYTF
TRBJ1-2,TRBV6-5,NA,once,TGTGCCAGCAGTTACTCGATCTCTGCGAACTATGGCTACACCTTC,CASSYSISANYGYTF
TRBJ2-7,TRBV7-3,TRBD2,NA,TGTGCCAGCACCCCGTCTAGCGGGAGGGTCTACGAGCAGTACTTC,CASTPSSGRVYEQYF
TRBJ2-7,TRBV7-6,NA,NA,TGTGCCAGCAGCTCAAAAACCGGACAGTGGCTTCCCTACGAGCAGTACTTC,CASSSKTGQWLPYEQYF
TRBJ2-7,TRBV5-1,TRBD1,few,TGCGCCAGCAGCTATGCGACAGGGAGTAACGAGCAGTACTTC,CASSYATGSNEQYF
TRBJ1-1,TRBV19,NA,NA,TGTGCCAGTAGTATAGAACCCCCGCCATTTAGCACTGAAGCTTTCTTT,CASSIEPPPFSTEAFF
TRBJ1-1,TRBV5-1,NA,NA,TGCGCCAGCACGTCGGGGGGCACTGAAGCTTTCTTT,CASTSGGTEAFF
TRBJ1-2,TRBV7-9,NA,NA,TGTGCCAGCAGCGGGGAGACACCTAACTATGGCTACACCTTC,CASSGETPNYGYTF
TRBJ1-2,TRBV11-1,NA,once,TGTGCCAGCAGCCCCACCGGAGGGGAAGGCGGTGGCTACACCTTC,CASSPTGGEGGGYTF
TRBJ2-7,TRBV5-1,NA,NA,TGCGCCAGCAGCTTGGACGGGTACGAGCAGTACTTC,CASSLDGYEQYF
TRBJ2-5,TRBV30,NA,few,TGTGCCTGGAGTCAGTTCGACAGCTCGTTTGGGACCCAGTACTTC,CAWSQFDSSFGTQYF
TRBJ2-2,TRBV7-6,TRBD2,few,TGTGCCAGCAGCTTAGCGCTAGCGGGCACCGGGGAGCTGTTTTTT,CASSLALAGTGELFF
TRBJ1-1,TRBV13,NA,NA,TGTGCCAGCAGATTGAGTCAGAACACTGAAGCTTTCTTT,CASRLSQNTEAFF
TRBJ1-2,TRBV7-9,NA,NA,TGTGCCAGCAGCCAGGGCTATGGCTACACCTTC,CASSQGYGYTF
TRBJ2-2,TRBV7-2,TRBD2,NA,TGTGCCAGCAGCCTACTAGCGGGGGGGGTCACCGGGGAGCTGTTTTTT,CASSLLAGGVTGELFF
TRBJ2-3,TRBV7-2,TRBD2,NA,TGTGCCAGCAGCCCGGGCCCGGGACTAGGGCGGTATTTT,CASSPGPGLGRYF
TRBJ1-1,TRBV2,TRBD1,NA,TGTGCCAGGGGACAGGGGGCAGGCACTGAAGCTTTCTTT,CARGQGAGTEAFF
TRBJ2-1,TRBV14,TRBD2,NA,TGTGCCAGCAGCCAAGATGCGGGACTAGTCTTACCCTCCTACAATGAGCAGTTCTTC,CASSQDAGLVLPSYNEQFF
TRBJ1-5,TRBV7-2,NA,NA,TGTGCCAGCAGCGCGGGTTGGATTAGCAATCAGCCCCAGCATTTT,CASSAGWISNQPQHF
TRBJ2-7,TRBV6-6,TRBD1,NA,TGTGCCAGTAGGGGGACAGGGGCCTACGAGCAGTACTTC,CASRGTGAYEQYF
TRBJ1-5,TRBV12-5,NA,NA,TGTGCTAGTGGGGCCCAGGCATATCAGCCCCAGCATTTT,CASGAQAYQPQHF
TRBJ2-6,TRBV4-2,NA,few,TGTGCCAGCAGCCAAGACCCGGGGGGCTGGGGGGTTGGGGCCAACGTCCTGACTTTC,CASSQDPGGWGVGANVLTF
TRBJ2-3,TRBV19,TRBD1,NA,TGTGCCAGTAGGTCAGGGGGCGCAGATACGCAGTATTTT,CASRSGGADTQYF
TRBJ2-1,TRBV11-3,NA,NA,TGTGCCAGCAGCTTAGGGCGCACAGGATACAATGAGCAGTTCTTC,CASSLGRTGYNEQFF
TRBJ1-4,TRBV29-1,TRBD1,NA,TGCAGCGTTGAACGGAGGGGGCAAAGTGAAAAACTGTTTTTT,CSVERRGQSEKLFF
TRBJ2-3,TRBV10-2,NA,once,TGCGCCAGCGGCCTAGATACGCAGTATTTT,CASGLDTQYF
TRBJ2-7,TRBV7-8,NA,NA,TGTGCCAGCAGCTTTACTAGCCACTCCTACGAGCAGTACTTC,CASSFTSHSYEQYF
TRBJ2-3,TRBV28,TRBD1,NA,TGTGCCAGCAGAGTGGGATGGCGGGGACAGGGCACAGATACGCAGTATTTT,CASRVGWRGQGTDTQYF
TRBJ2-1,TRBV4-2,TRBD1,NA,TGTGCCAGCAGCCAAGATGGAGGGACAGGGGGCTCCAATGAGCAGTTCTTC,CASSQDGGTGGSNEQFF
TRBJ2-7,TRBV2,NA,NA,TGTGCCAGCAGTGATAGGAACAGGGTCTACGAGCAGTACTTC,CASSDRNRVYEQYF
TRBJ2-5,TRBV4-1,TRBD2,NA,TGCGCCAGCAGCTTTTCCCCAGCGGGAGATGAGACCCAGTACTTC,CASSFSPAGDETQYF
TRBJ1-2,TRBV10-2,NA,NA,TGCGCCAGCATTGGGGAGTTGGGATGGACTAACTATGGCTACACCTTC,CASIGELGWTNYGYTF
TRBJ1-1,TRBV7-3,NA,few,TGTGCCAGCAGCTTCTCAGGCCCCACTGAAGCTTTCTTT,CASSFSGPTEAFF
TRBJ1-1,TRBV5-1,NA,NA,TGCGCCAGCAGCTCTGGAGTGTTCACAGGTTGGGCAAGGGGGTCCGCTGAAGCTTTCTTT,CASSSGVFTGWARGSAEAFF
TRBJ2-3,TRBV14,NA,NA,TGTGCCAGCAACTGGGGCGGGGTCACAGATACGCAGTATTTT,CASNWGGVTDTQYF
TRBJ2-2,TRBV5-1,TRBD2,NA,TGCGCCAGCAGCCGCAGACTAGCGGGAGGAGACGAGGCCGGGGAGCTGTTTTTT,CASSRRLAGGDEAGELFF
TRBJ2-1,TRBV19,TRBD2,NA,TGTGCCAGTAGTATACTAGCGGGGATTTACAATGAGCAGTTCTTC,CASSILAGIYNEQFF
TRBJ2-7,TRBV6-1,TRBD1,NA,TGTGCCAGCAGTCTATGGACAGGGGGGGAGCAGTACTTC,CASSLWTGGEQYF
TRBJ2-1,TRBV9,NA,few,TGTGCCAGCAGCGCGGGAACAGGGTTGGTGCGGAATGAGCAGTTCTTC,CASSAGTGLVRNEQFF
TRBJ2-1,TRBV4-3,TRBD2,few,TGCGCCAGCAGCCAAGATGGGGTAAGCGGGCTAGCGGGAGACAATGAGCAGTTCTTC,CASSQDGVSGLAGDNEQFF
TRBJ2-7,TRBV2,NA,NA,TGTGCCAGCAGTCCAGATACCTCCTACGAGCAGTACTTC,CASSPDTSYEQYF
TRBJ2-7,TRBV6-1,TRBD2,few,TGTGCCAGCACCGGGACTAGCGCCGTGGGGCAGTACTTC,CASTGTSAVGQYF
TRBJ2-5,TRBV28,TRBD1,NA,TGTGCCAGCAGTTCCTTAGGGGTCGGGACAGCCCAAGAGACCCAGTACTTC,CASSSLGVGTAQETQYF
TRBJ2-5,TRBV21-1,NA,NA,TGTGCCAGCAGCGTGGGGACTAGCATACAAGAGACCCAGTACTTC,CASSVGTSIQETQYF
TRBJ2-5,TRBV7-9,TRBD2,NA,TGTGCCAGCAGCTTCCTAGCGGGAGTTTCTCAAGAGACCCAGTACTTC,CASSFLAGVSQETQYF
TRBJ2-7,TRBV30,NA,NA,TGTGCCTGGAGTCGCCAGGATGCCCAGGCGCAGTACTTC,CAWSRQDAQAQYF
TRBJ2-7,TRBV2,TRBD1,few,TGTGCCAGCAGTGGACAGGGCGAGCAGTACTTC,CASSGQGEQYF
TRBJ1-5,TRBV12-2,NA,medium-sized,TGTGCAAGTCGCTTAACGGGATATCAGCCCCAGCATTTT,CASRLTGYQPQHF
TRBJ2-7,TRBV4-1,TRBD2,few,TGCGCCAGCAGCCAAGCCCACCCCGGGACTAGCGGACCCTACGAGCAGTACTTC,CASSQAHPGTSGPYEQYF
TRBJ2-7,TRBV5-4,NA,NA,TGTGCCAGCAGCTTCCCGGGCTCCTACGAGCAGTACTTC,CASSFPGSYEQYF
TRBJ2-1,TRBV15,TRBD2,NA,TGTGCCACCAGCAGGACTAGCGGGGGGTACAATGAGCAGTTCTTC,CATSRTSGGYNEQFF
TRBJ1-1,TRBV2,NA,NA,TGTGCCAGCATGTCACAGCTGAACACTGAAGCTTTCTTT,CASMSQLNTEAFF
TRBJ2-6,TRBV4-2,NA,NA,TGTGCCAGCGGGCCCGACTCTGGGGCCAACGTCCTGACTTTC,CASGPDSGANVLTF
TRBJ2-7,TRBV10-1,NA,NA,TGCGCCAGCAGTGCCAGGGGAACTTACGAGCAGTACTTC,CASSARGTYEQYF
TRBJ2-1,TRBV10-3,NA,once,TGTGCCGTAGGAGCGGGCGAGCAGTTCTTC,CAVGAGEQFF
TRBJ1-5,TRBV6-1,TRBD1,NA,TGTGCCAGCAGTGCGGACAGGCAAGTCCAGCATTTT,CASSADRQVQHF
TRBJ1-5,TRBV27,TRBD1,NA,TGTGCCAGCAGTTTACAGGGGGAAGGTCAGCCCCAGCATTTT,CASSLQGEGQPQHF
TRBJ2-1,TRBV5-6,TRBD2,NA,TGTGCCAGCAGCTTTCTGGGACTAGCGGCAATTGAGCAGTTCTTC,CASSFLGLAAIEQFF